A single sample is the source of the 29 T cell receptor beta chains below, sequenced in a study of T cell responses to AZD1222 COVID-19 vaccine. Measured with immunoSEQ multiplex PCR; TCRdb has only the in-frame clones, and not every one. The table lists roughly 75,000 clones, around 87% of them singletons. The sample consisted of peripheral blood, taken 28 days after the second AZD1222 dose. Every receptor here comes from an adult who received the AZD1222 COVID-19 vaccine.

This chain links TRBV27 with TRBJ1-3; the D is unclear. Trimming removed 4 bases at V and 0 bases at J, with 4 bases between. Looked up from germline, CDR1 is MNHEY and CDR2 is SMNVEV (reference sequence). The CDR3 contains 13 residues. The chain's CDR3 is CASSSLSGNTIYF. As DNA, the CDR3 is TGTGCCAGCAGTTCCCTCTCTGGAAACACCATATATTTT.

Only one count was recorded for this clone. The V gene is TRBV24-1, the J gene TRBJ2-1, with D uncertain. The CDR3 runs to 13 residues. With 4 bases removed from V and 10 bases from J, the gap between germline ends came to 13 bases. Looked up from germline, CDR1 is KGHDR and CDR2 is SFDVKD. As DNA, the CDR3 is TGTGCCACCAGTGACTCGACTGCGACAGAGCAGTTCTTC. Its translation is CATSDSTATEQFF.

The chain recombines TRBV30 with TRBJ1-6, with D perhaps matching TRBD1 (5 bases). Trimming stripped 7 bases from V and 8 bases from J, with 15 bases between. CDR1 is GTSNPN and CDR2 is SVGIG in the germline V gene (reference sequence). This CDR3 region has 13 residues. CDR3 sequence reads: CASKGSMDSPLHF. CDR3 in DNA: TGTGCCTCCAAGGGGAGTATGGATTCACCCCTCCACTTT.

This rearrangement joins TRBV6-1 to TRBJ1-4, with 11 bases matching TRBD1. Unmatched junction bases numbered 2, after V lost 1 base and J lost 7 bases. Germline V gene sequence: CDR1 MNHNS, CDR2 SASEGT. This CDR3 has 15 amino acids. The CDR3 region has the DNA TGTGCCAGCAGTGAAGAAGGGACAGGGGGTGAAAAACTGTTTTTT. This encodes CASSEEGTGGEKLFF.

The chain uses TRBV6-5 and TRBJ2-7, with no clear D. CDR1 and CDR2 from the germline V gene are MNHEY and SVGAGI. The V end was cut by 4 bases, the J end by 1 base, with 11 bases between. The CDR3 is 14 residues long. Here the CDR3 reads CASSFFPTSYEQYF. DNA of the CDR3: TGTGCCAGCAGTTTCTTCCCGACTTCCTACGAGCAGTACTTC.

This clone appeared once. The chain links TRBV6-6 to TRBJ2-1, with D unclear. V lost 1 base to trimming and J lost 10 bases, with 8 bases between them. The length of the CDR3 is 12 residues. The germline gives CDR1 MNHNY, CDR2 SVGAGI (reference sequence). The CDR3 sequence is CASSYLSQEQFF. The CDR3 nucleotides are TGTGCCAGCAGTTACTTGAGCCAAGAGCAGTTCTTC.

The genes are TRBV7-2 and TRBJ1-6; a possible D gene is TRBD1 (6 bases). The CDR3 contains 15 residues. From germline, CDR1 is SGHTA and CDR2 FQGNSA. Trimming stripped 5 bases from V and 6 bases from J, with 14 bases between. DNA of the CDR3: TGTGCCAGCAGCGCACTCAGGGGAGCTAATTCACCCCTCCACTTT. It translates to CASSALRGANSPLHF.

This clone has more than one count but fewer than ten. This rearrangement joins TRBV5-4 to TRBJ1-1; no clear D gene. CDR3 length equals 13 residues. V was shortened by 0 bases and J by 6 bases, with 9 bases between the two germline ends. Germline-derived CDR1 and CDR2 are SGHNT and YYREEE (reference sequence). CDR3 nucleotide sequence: TGTGCCAGCAGCTTGGCGGCGGGTGCTGAAGCTTTCTTT. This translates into CASSLAAGAEAFF. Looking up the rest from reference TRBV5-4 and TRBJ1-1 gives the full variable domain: ETGVTQSPTHLIKTRGQQVTLRCSSQSGHNTVSWYQQALGQGPQFIFQYYREEENGRGNFPPRFSGLQFPNYSSELNVNALELDDSALYLCASSLAAGAEAFFGQGTRLTVV.

CDR3 amino acids: CASSYSGTGYEQYF. CDR3 bases: TGTGCCAGCAGTTACTCCGGGACAGGGTACGAGCAGTACTTC. V is TRBV6-6 and J is TRBJ2-7; TRBD1 agrees at 9 bases. Germline CDR1 reads MNHNY; CDR2 reads SVGAGI (reference sequence). This CDR3 is 14 amino acids long. V was pared by 0 bases and J by 4 bases, with 1 base of the junction left unmatched.

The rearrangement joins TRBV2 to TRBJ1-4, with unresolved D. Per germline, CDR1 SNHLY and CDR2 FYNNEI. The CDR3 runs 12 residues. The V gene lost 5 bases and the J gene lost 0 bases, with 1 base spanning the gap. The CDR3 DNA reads TGTGCCAGCAGTCCAACTAATGAAAAACTGTTTTTT. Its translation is CASSPTNEKLFF.

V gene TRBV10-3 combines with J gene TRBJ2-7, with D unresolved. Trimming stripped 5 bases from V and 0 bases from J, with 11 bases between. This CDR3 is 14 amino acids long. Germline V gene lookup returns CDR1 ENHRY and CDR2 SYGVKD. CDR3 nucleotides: TGTGCCATCAGTCCGACGTTAGGCTCCTACGAGCAGTACTTC. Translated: CAISPTLGSYEQYF.

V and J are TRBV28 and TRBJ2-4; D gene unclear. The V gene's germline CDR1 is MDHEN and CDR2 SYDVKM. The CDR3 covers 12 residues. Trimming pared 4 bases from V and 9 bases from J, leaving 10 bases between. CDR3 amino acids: CASSSLAAIQYF. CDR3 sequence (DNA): TGTGCCAGCAGTTCCTTGGCCGCCATTCAGTACTTC.

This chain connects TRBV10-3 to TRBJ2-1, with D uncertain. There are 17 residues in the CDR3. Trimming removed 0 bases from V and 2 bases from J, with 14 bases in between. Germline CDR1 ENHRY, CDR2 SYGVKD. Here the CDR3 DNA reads TGTGCCATCAGTGAGTCGCCATCGACGTTTACCTACAATGAGCAGTTCTTC. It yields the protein CAISESPSTFTYNEQFF.

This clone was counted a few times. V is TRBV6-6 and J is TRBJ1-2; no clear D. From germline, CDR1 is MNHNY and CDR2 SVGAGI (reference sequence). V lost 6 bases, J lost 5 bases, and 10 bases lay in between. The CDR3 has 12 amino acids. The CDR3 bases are TGTGCCAGCAGAGCTACCGCGTATGGCTACACCTTC. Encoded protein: CASRATAYGYTF.

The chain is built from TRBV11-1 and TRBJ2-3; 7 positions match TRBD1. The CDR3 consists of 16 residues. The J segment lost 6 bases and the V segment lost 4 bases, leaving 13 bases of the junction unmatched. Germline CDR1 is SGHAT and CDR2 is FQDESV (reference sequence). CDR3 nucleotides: TGTGCCAGCAGCTCCGGACAGGTTGGGATAGGGGATACGCAGTATTTT. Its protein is CASSSGQVGIGDTQYF.

The chain's CDR3 is CASSWGQATEAFF. In DNA, the CDR3 is TGTGCCAGCAGCTGGGGACAGGCCACTGAAGCTTTCTTT. The V and J genes are TRBV7-2 and TRBJ1-1, with 8 bases lining up with TRBD1. The J segment lost 4 bases and the V segment lost 4 bases, leaving 2 bases of the junction unmatched. The CDR3 runs to 13 residues. Germline CDR1 SGHTA, CDR2 FQGNSA.

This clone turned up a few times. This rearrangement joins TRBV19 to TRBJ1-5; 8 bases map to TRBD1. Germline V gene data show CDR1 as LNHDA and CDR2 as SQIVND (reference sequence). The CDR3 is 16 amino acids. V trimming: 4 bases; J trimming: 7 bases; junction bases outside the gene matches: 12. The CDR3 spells CASSTLAGGAGQPQHF. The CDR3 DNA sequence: TGTGCCAGTAGTACCTTAGCAGGGGGCGCGGGACAGCCCCAGCATTTT.

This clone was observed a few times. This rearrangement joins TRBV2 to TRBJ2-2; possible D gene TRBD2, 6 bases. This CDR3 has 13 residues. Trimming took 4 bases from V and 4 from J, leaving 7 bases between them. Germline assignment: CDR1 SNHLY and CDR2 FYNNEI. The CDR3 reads CASSVGGTGELFF. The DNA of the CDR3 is TGTGCCAGCAGTGTCGGGGGCACCGGGGAGCTGTTTTTT.

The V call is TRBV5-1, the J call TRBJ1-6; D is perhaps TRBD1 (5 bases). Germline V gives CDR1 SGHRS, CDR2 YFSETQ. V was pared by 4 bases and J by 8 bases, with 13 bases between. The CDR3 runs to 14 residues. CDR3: CASSPGRPDSPLHF. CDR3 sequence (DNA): TGCGCCAGCAGCCCGGGACGGCCGGATTCACCCCTCCACTTT.

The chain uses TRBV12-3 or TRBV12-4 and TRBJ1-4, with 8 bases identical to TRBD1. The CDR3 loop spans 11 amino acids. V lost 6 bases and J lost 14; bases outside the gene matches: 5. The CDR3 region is CASSQGDRLFF. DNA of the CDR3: TGTGCCAGCAGCCAGGGGGACAGGCTGTTTTTT.

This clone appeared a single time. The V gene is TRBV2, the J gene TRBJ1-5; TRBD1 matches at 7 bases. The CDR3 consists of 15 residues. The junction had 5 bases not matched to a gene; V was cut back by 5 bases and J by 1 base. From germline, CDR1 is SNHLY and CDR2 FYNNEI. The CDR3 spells CASSFGTASNQPQHF. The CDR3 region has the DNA TGTGCCAGCAGTTTTGGGACAGCAAGCAATCAGCCCCAGCATTTT.

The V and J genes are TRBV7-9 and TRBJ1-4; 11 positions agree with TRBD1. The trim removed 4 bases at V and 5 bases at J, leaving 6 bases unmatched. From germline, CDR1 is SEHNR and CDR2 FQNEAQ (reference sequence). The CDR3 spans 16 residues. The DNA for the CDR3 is TGTGCCAGCAGCTCCCGGACAGGGGGCACAAATGAAAAACTGTTTTTT. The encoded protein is CASSSRTGGTNEKLFF.

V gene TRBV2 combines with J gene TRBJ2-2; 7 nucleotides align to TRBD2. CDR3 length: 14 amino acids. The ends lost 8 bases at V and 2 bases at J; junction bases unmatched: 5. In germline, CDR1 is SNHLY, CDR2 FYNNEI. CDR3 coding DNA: TGTGCCAGCGGGCGGGGGATTAACACCGGGGAGCTGTTTTTT. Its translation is CASGRGINTGELFF.

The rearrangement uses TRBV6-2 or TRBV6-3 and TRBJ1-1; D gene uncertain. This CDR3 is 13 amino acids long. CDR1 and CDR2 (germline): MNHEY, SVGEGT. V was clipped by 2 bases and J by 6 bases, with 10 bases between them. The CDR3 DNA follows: TGTGCCAGCAGTTACAGGTCCGTCCCTGAAGCTTTCTTT. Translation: CASSYRSVPEAFF.

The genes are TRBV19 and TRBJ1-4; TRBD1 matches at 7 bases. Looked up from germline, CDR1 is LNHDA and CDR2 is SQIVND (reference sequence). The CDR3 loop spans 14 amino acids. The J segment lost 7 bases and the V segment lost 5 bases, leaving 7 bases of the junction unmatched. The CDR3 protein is CASSPLTGSEKLFF. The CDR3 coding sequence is TGTGCCAGTAGTCCTCTGACAGGGTCTGAAAAACTGTTTTTT.

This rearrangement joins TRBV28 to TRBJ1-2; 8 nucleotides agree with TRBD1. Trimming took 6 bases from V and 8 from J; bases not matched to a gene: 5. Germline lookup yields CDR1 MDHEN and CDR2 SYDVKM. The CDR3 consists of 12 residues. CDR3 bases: TGTGCCAGCAGAATACAGGGGGGAGGCTACACCTTC. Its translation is CASRIQGGGYTF.

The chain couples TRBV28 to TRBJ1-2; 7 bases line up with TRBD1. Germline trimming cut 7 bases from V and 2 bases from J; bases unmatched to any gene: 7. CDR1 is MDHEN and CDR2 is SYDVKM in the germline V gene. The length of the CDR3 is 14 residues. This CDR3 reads CASTLLTGNYGYTF. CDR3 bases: TGTGCCAGCACCCTTCTGACAGGGAACTATGGCTACACCTTC.

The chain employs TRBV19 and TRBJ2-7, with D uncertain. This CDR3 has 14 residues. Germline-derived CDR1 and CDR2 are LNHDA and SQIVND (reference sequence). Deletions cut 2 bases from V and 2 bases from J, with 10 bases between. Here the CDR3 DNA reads TGTGCCAGTAGTATATCGCAAGGCACCTACGAGCAGTACTTC. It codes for CASSISQGTYEQYF.

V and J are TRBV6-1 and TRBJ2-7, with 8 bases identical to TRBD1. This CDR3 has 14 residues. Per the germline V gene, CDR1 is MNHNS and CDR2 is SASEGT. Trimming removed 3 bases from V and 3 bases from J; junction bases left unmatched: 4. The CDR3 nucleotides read TGTGCCAGCAGTGAGGACAGGGTGGGCTACGAGCAGTACTTC. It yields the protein CASSEDRVGYEQYF.